This T cell receptor beta chain stems from a study of cytomegalovirus exposure and HLA in healthy donors. The count of this clone is one. Its matching antigen is unknown. PCR was performed using 60 Vbeta and 13 Jbeta primers. Data came from immunoSEQ multiplex PCR; TCRdb stores just in-frame clones and leaves some out. The profile shows tens of thousands of clones, approximately 84% of them singletons. Study-level points and caveats: A missense variant in DCLRE1C was later tied to TCR beta V- and J-gene trimming.

V shed 3 bases and J 2 bases; nucleotides not matched to a gene: 8. From germline, CDR1 is MNHEY and CDR2 SVGAGI. CDR3 length: 16 amino acids. The sequence was collected from a girl aged 2-10 years in good health and CMV-seropositive. The chain has TRBV6-5 and TRBJ2-7, with 9 positions matching TRBD2. Input material: PBMCs. CDR3 in amino acids: CASSYDSGRPTYEQYF. The CDR3 region has the DNA TGTGCCAGCAGTTATGATAGCGGGAGACCAACCTACGAGCAGTACTTC.